One and the same sample provided the 32 T cell receptor beta chains below, sequenced in a study of T cell responses to AZD1222 COVID-19 vaccine. Repertoires were generated with immunoSEQ multiplex PCR, while TCRdb's copy carries only in-frame clones and drops some. The table lists about 160,000 clones, 90% to 95% of them singletons, with approximately 0.98% in the top ten. Sequences were derived from peripheral blood, sampled 28 days after the second AZD1222 dose. These receptors came from an adult who received the AZD1222 COVID-19 vaccine.

J is TRBJ1-3 and V is TRBV27, with no clear D. V gave up 7 bases and J gave up 4 bases, with 14 bases separating them. Germline CDR1 and CDR2: MNHEY and SMNVEV (reference sequence). The CDR3 spans 14 residues. DNA for the CDR3: TGTGCCAGCACCTCAGGAGGTTCGGGAAACACCATATATTTT. This encodes CASTSGGSGNTIYF.

The V and J genes are TRBV9 and TRBJ1-2; unclear D gene. CDR1 and CDR2 from the germline V gene are SGDLS and YYNGEE. The CDR3 is made up of 13 amino acids. Trimming left V 2 bases short and J 7 bases short, with 12 bases between. The CDR3, as DNA: TGTGCCAGCAGCGTCACCGATTGGGGTGGCTACACCTTC. Protein product: CASSVTDWGGYTF.

The CDR3 reads CASSGGTSGYNEQFF. For the CDR3, the DNA is TGCGCCAGCAGCGGAGGGACTAGCGGCTACAATGAGCAGTTCTTC. This chain joins TRBV10-1 and TRBJ2-1; 11 bases line up with TRBD2. CDR1 and CDR2 from the germline V gene are WNHNN and SYGVQD (reference sequence). Unmatched junction bases numbered 4, after V lost 6 bases and J lost 3 bases. The CDR3 consists of 15 residues.

The V and J genes are TRBV18 and TRBJ2-1, with TRBD2 matching 8 bases. The V gene's germline CDR1 is KGHSH and CDR2 LQKENI. V trimming: 2 bases; J trimming: 5 bases; junction bases outside the gene matches: 5. This CDR3 has 15 amino acids. The CDR3 region is CASSPGGLVDNEQFF. The CDR3 nucleotides are TGTGCCAGCTCACCAGGGGGACTAGTCGACAATGAGCAGTTCTTC.

V and J are TRBV7-8 and TRBJ1-1; the D is unclear. The germline CDR1 and CDR2 sequences are SGHVS and FQNEAQ. The CDR3 runs to 14 residues. The ends were cut back, 2 bases at V and 0 bases at J, with 7 bases in the middle. This CDR3 reads CASSLKGMNTEAFF. The CDR3 nucleotides are TGTGCCAGCAGCTTAAAAGGAATGAACACTGAAGCTTTCTTT.

The rearrangement joins TRBV14 to TRBJ2-3; possible D gene TRBD1, 5 bases. V was pared by 4 bases and J by 0 bases, with 11 bases between. The CDR3 has 15 amino acids. The germline gives CDR1 SGHDN, CDR2 FVKESK. The CDR3 loop reads CASSRRQSSTDTQYF. The CDR3 DNA reads as TGTGCCAGCAGCCGTCGACAGAGTAGCACAGATACGCAGTATTTT.

This clone showed up just once. The chain combines TRBV9 with TRBJ2-7, with D tentatively TRBD1 (5 bases). The CDR3 is 14 amino acids. V was shortened by 3 bases and J by 0 bases, with 10 bases between the two germline ends. CDR1 and CDR2 from the germline V gene are SGDLS and YYNGEE. CDR3 sequence: CASSAGQSSYEQYF. Written as DNA, the CDR3 is TGTGCCAGCAGCGCTGGACAAAGCTCCTACGAGCAGTACTTC.

This chain connects TRBV18 to TRBJ2-3, with TRBD2 matching over 8 bases. V lost 3 bases to trimming and J lost 5 bases; unmatched junction nucleotides: 7. The CDR3 has 15 amino acids. Germline CDR1 KGHSH, CDR2 LQKENI. The CDR3 is CASSPTGGGRDTQYF. The CDR3 DNA sequence: TGTGCCAGCTCACCGACTGGCGGGGGGAGAGATACGCAGTATTTT.

This chain joins TRBV5-6 and TRBJ2-7; D perhaps matches TRBD1 (5 bases). Germline CDR1 and CDR2: SGHDT and YYEEEE. The CDR3 has 13 residues. V lost 1 base to trimming and J lost 2 bases, with 7 bases between them. The DNA for the CDR3 is TGTGCCAGCAGCTTGCAGGGTCCCTACGAGCAGTACTTC. It encodes CASSLQGPYEQYF.

The chain links TRBV5-1 to TRBJ2-1; maybe TRBD2 (5 bases). Germline V gene data show CDR1 as SGHRS and CDR2 as YFSETQ. CDR3 length: 14 amino acids. Trimming cost V 6 bases and J 2 bases, with 12 bases left between them. Here the CDR3 DNA reads TGCGCCAGCACCGCCCGGAGGACCTACAATGAGCAGTTCTTC. It encodes CASTARRTYNEQFF.

This sequence joins TRBV18 and TRBJ1-6, with TRBD1 as a possible D gene (5 bases). Deletions cut 3 bases from V and 4 bases from J, with 13 bases between. Germline CDR1 KGHSH, CDR2 LQKENI. CDR3 length: 16 residues. CDR3 DNA: TGTGCCAGCTCACCGGGGGAGGGGAGATATAATTCACCCCTCCACTTT. The encoded protein is CASSPGEGRYNSPLHF.

V is TRBV29-1 and J is TRBJ2-7; 7 positions match TRBD2. CDR1 is SQVTM, CDR2 ANQGSEA, per germline. J was trimmed by 2 bases and V by 6 bases; bases with no gene match: 10. The CDR3 loop spans 14 amino acids. CDR3 sequence reads: CSVPSGAPPYEQYF. The DNA of the CDR3 is TGCAGCGTGCCCAGCGGGGCCCCTCCCTACGAGCAGTACTTC.

The chain uses TRBV5-8 and TRBJ1-5; tentative D call: TRBD1 (6 bases). Per germline, CDR1 SGHTS and CDR2 YDEGEE. The V end was cut by 2 bases, the J end by 7 bases, with 19 bases between. The CDR3 totals 16 residues. DNA for the CDR3: TGTGCCAGCAGCTTCGGTTATTTCGGGGACAAGCAGCCCCAGCATTTT. Residues: CASSFGYFGDKQPQHF.

This clone was picked up a small number of times. The V and J genes are TRBV11-2 and TRBJ2-7; D possibly corresponds to TRBD2 (5 bases). Per germline, CDR1 SGHAT and CDR2 FQNNGV. This CDR3 comprises 12 residues. Trimming cost V 5 bases and J 6 bases, with 11 bases left between them. The CDR3 region has the DNA TGTGCCAGCAGCACGAATCGGGGCGAGCAGTACTTC. This translates into CASSTNRGEQYF.

V and J are TRBV12-3 or TRBV12-4 and TRBJ1-2; perhaps TRBD1 as D (6 bases). The germline V and J ends were trimmed by 5 bases and 3 bases, with 10 bases remaining between them. This CDR3 contains 13 residues. The CDR3 sequence is CASSPRTDYGYTF. In DNA form, the CDR3 reads TGTGCCAGCAGTCCAAGGACAGACTATGGCTACACCTTC.

V gene TRBV18 combines with J gene TRBJ1-1; 9 positions agree with TRBD1. Germline CDR1 reads KGHSH; CDR2 reads LQKENI. With V trimmed by 3 bases and J by 5 bases, 4 bases remained unmatched. CDR3 length equals 14 residues. CDR3 in amino acids: CASSPGTGTTEAFF. DNA of the CDR3: TGTGCCAGCTCACCCGGGACAGGGACTACTGAAGCTTTCTTT.

The CDR3 reads CASSFGAGTDTQYF. The CDR3 bases are TGTGCCAGCAGCTTTGGGGCAGGGACAGATACGCAGTATTTT. The gene calls are TRBV5-5 and TRBJ2-3; a weak D match, TRBD1 (5 bases). The CDR3 covers 14 residues. Germline V gene data show CDR1 as SGHKS and CDR2 as YYEKEE (reference sequence). V was clipped by 2 bases and J by 3 bases, with 10 bases between them.

This chain uses TRBV6-5 with TRBJ1-4, with TRBD1 matching over 9 bases. Germline V gene data show CDR1 as MNHEY and CDR2 as SVGAGI. The V gene end was trimmed by 8 bases and the J gene end by 6 bases; junction bases not matched to a gene: 7. The CDR3 has 14 residues. CDR3 loop: CASGSDRGDEKLFF. In DNA, the CDR3 is TGTGCCAGCGGATCCGACAGGGGGGATGAAAAACTGTTTTTT.

The chain links TRBV29-1 to TRBJ1-1; no reliable D call. The V end lost 7 bases, the J end lost 3 bases, and 12 bases lay between the germline ends. This CDR3 has 12 amino acids. The germline V gene encodes CDR1 SQVTM and CDR2 ANQGSEA. The CDR3 DNA sequence: TGCAGCGGGCGCAAATCGGACACTGAAGCTTTCTTT. This codes for CSGRKSDTEAFF.

The gene calls are TRBV2 and TRBJ1-5; D uncertain. CDR1 is SNHLY and CDR2 is FYNNEI in the germline V gene. The CDR3 is made up of 14 amino acids. V was cut by 7 bases and J by 3 bases, with 13 bases left in between. The CDR3 DNA sequence: TGTGCCAGCACCCTGGAGGGTACCAATCAGCCCCAGCATTTT. Translation: CASTLEGTNQPQHF.

V and J are TRBV12-3 or TRBV12-4 and TRBJ1-4; TRBD1 might be the D (5 bases). The CDR3 is 12 amino acids. V dropped 3 bases and J dropped 10 bases, with 9 bases sitting between them. CDR3 sequence reads: CASSFQGRKLFF. CDR3 coding DNA: TGTGCCAGCAGTTTTCAGGGTCGAAAACTGTTTTTT.

The chain recombines TRBV9 with TRBJ1-1; D gene unclear. This CDR3 has 15 residues. The V gene's germline CDR1 is SGDLS and CDR2 YYNGEE. Trimming removed 3 bases from V and 1 base from J, with 13 bases in between. The CDR3 DNA sequence: TGTGCCAGCAGCGCGGACGGTAGTGCGAACACTGAAGCTTTCTTT. This sequence encodes CASSADGSANTEAFF.

This chain links TRBV20-1 with TRBJ2-7; D is ambiguous. The CDR3 has 11 amino acids. Trimming cost V 4 bases and J 3 bases, with 7 bases left between them. Germline V gene sequence: CDR1 DFQATT, CDR2 SNEGSKA (reference sequence). The CDR3, as DNA: TGCAGTGCTAACAAGGACTACGAGCAGTACTTC. Translated, it gives CSANKDYEQYF.

The chain recombines TRBV6-5 with TRBJ2-5; unclear D gene. CDR1 and CDR2 (germline): MNHEY, SVGAGI. The V and J ends lost 5 bases and 2 bases respectively, with 12 bases between them. This CDR3 contains 14 residues. CDR3 sequence reads: CASSPGLLQETQYF. CDR3 coding DNA: TGTGCCAGCAGTCCAGGCCTGTTACAAGAGACCCAGTACTTC.

This clone was seen only once. The J gene is TRBJ2-5, the V gene TRBV6-6; tentatively, D is TRBD2 (5 bases). The CDR3 contains 14 residues. Trimming pared 4 bases from V and 3 bases from J, leaving 12 bases between. CDR1 is MNHNY, CDR2 SVGAGI, per germline (reference sequence). The CDR3 sequence is CASSLGWGEETQYF. CDR3 nucleotides: TGTGCCAGCAGTTTGGGGTGGGGAGAAGAGACCCAGTACTTC.

The chain uses TRBV3-1 (or the pseudogene TRBV3-2) and TRBJ2-7; no clear D. Germline V gene data show CDR1 as LGHDT and CDR2 as YNNKEL (reference sequence). The CDR3 sequence is 13 residues long. The V and J ends lost 0 bases and 3 bases respectively, with 6 bases between them. For the CDR3, the DNA is TGTGCCAGCAGCCAAGACGGTATCTACGAGCAGTACTTC. Its protein is CASSQDGIYEQYF.

The chain combines TRBV27 with TRBJ2-1, with TRBD1 identical over 8 bases. CDR3 length: 14 amino acids. The junction had 4 bases not matched to a gene; V was cut back by 5 bases and J by 4 bases. Germline loops: CDR1 MNHEY, CDR2 SMNVEV (reference sequence). This CDR3 reads CASSPWTGYNEQFF. CDR3 DNA sequence: TGTGCCAGCAGTCCGTGGACAGGGTACAATGAGCAGTTCTTC.

This rearrangement joins TRBV5-1 to TRBJ1-1, with 7 bases that match TRBD1. The CDR3 contains 13 residues. With 7 bases clipped from V and 8 bases from J, the junction kept 11 bases outside the gene matches. Germline CDR1 is SGHRS and CDR2 is YFSETQ. Here the CDR3 reads CASLRQGGSEAFF. The CDR3 DNA reads as TGCGCCAGCTTACGCCAGGGGGGATCGGAAGCTTTCTTT.

The chain has TRBV5-6 and TRBJ1-6; tentatively, D is TRBD1 (5 bases). In germline, CDR1 is SGHDT, CDR2 YYEEEE. Trimming left V 0 bases short and J 8 bases short, with 9 bases between. There are 14 residues in the CDR3. The CDR3 coding sequence is TGTGCCAGCAGCTTGGAACAGGAACATTCACCCCTCCACTTT. Its translation is CASSLEQEHSPLHF.

This clone has just one count. This rearrangement joins TRBV18 to TRBJ1-5; no clear D gene. Germline loops: CDR1 KGHSH, CDR2 LQKENI. The CDR3 loop spans 14 amino acids. Trimming stripped 4 bases from V and 0 bases from J, with 7 bases between. In nucleotides, the CDR3 is TGTGCCAGCTCACGGGTAGATAGCAATCAGCCCCAGCATTTT. Translating it yields CASSRVDSNQPQHF.

The CDR3 DNA sequence: TGCGCCAGCAGCGACGGACTAGCGGGGGGGCGGCAGACCCAGTACTTC. It translates to CASSDGLAGGRQTQYF. V usage is TRBV5-1 and J usage is TRBJ2-5, with TRBD2 identical over 15 bases. Germline lookup yields CDR1 SGHRS and CDR2 YFSETQ. The J segment lost 6 bases and the V segment lost 4 bases, leaving 7 bases of the junction unmatched. CDR3 length equals 16 residues.

This clone was counted once. The V and J genes are TRBV15 and TRBJ1-2, with 7 bases lining up with TRBD1. V was clipped by 0 bases and J by 7 bases; unmatched bases: 5. Germline CDR1 and CDR2: LNHNV and YYDKDF (reference sequence). The CDR3 covers 14 residues. The CDR3 DNA reads as TGTGCCACCAGCAGAGATCAGACAGGGAGTGGCTACACCTTC. Protein: CATSRDQTGSGYTF.